A selection of T cell receptor beta chains follows, all from one sample in a study of T cells in Graves' hyperthyroidism and ophthalmopathy. TCRdb re-derived calls from the multiplex PCR reads in MiXCR, one entry per CDR3 protein. The profile shows approximately 600,000 distinct CDR3 sequences, 20% of them singletons. The specimen sequenced was blood. These receptors all come from a man aged 25 to 45 with Graves' ophthalmopathy. CDR3s include the opening cysteine and the closing phenylalanine or tryptophan. Fields, in order: clone size, D gene, J gene, V gene, CDR3 DNA, CDR3 protein. A D gene is named only where the DNA matches it firmly. Clone size is given for some rows only: seen once, a few or many times, or a class if the clone is expanded.

size: -
D: -
J: TRBJ2-3
V: TRBV30
DNA: TGTGCCCGGAGTCTTGTGTCAGATACGCAGTATTTT
CDR3: CARSLVSDTQYF

size: many
D: -
J: TRBJ1-1
V: TRBV19
DNA: TGTGCCAGTAGTATTTCCCTGAACACTGAAGCTTTCTTT
CDR3: CASSISLNTEAFF

size: -
D: -
J: TRBJ1-6
V: TRBV6-2/TRBV6-3
DNA: TGTGCCAGCAGTTACTCGTTGGATAAATCACCCCTCCACTTT
CDR3: CASSYSLDKSPLHF

size: -
D: TRBD1
J: TRBJ2-2
V: TRBV5-4
DNA: TGTGCCAGCGAAGGACAGGGGGATACCGGGGAGCTGTTTTTT
CDR3: CASEGQGDTGELFF

size: many
D: -
J: TRBJ1-1
V: TRBV11-2
DNA: TGTGCCAGCAGCTTCCGGGACACTGAAGCTTTCTTT
CDR3: CASSFRDTEAFF

size: few
D: -
J: TRBJ2-2
V: TRBV7-9
DNA: TGTGCCAGCAACCGGGACTCAGCGGGGGAGCTGTTTTTT
CDR3: CASNRDSAGELFF

size: -
D: -
J: TRBJ1-2
V: TRBV5-1
DNA: TGCGCCAGCAGCTTGGGGCAGGGCGAGGGCTACACCTTC
CDR3: CASSLGQGEGYTF

size: many
D: -
J: TRBJ2-7
V: TRBV28
DNA: TGTGCCAGCTGTCAGGGTCCAGCCTACGAGCAGTACTTC
CDR3: CASCQGPAYEQYF

size: few
D: TRBD2
J: TRBJ2-5
V: TRBV7-2
DNA: TGTGCCAGCAGCACCCTCCGGCTAGCGGGAGGGCCTGGTGAGACCCAGTACTTC
CDR3: CASSTLRLAGGPGETQYF

size: few
D: -
J: TRBJ2-5
V: TRBV27
DNA: TGTGCCAGCAGTCAGGGGATTCGACAAGAGACCCAGTACTTC
CDR3: CASSQGIRQETQYF

size: -
D: -
J: TRBJ2-5
V: TRBV27
DNA: TGTGCCAGCAGACCTTTGGGGGGAAAGACCCGGTACTTC
CDR3: CASRPLGGKTRYF

size: -
D: -
J: TRBJ1-5
V: TRBV5-1
DNA: TGTGCCAGCAGCGTAGAGCCTAGCAATCAGCCCCAGCATTTT
CDR3: CASSVEPSNQPQHF

size: many
D: -
J: TRBJ1-1
V: TRBV7-3
DNA: TGTGCCAGCAGCTTATATGTGGGCACTGAAGCTTTCTTT
CDR3: CASSLYVGTEAFF

size: -
D: TRBD2
J: TRBJ2-1
V: TRBV18
DNA: TGTGCCAGCTCACCACGGCGGGAGGCGAATGAGCAGTTCTTC
CDR3: CASSPRREANEQFF

size: few
D: TRBD2
J: TRBJ2-1
V: TRBV27
DNA: TGTGCCAGCAGTCCCATAGCGGGAGATTGGGATGAGCAGTTCTTC
CDR3: CASSPIAGDWDEQFF

size: few
D: -
J: TRBJ2-1
V: TRBV5-1
DNA: TGCGCCAGCAGAGGGGACAATGAGCAGTTCTTC
CDR3: CASRGDNEQFF

size: few
D: TRBD1
J: TRBJ1-5
V: TRBV15
DNA: TGTGCCACCAGCAAAGACAGGGTGGGCAATCAGCCCCAGCATTTT
CDR3: CATSKDRVGNQPQHF

size: many
D: -
J: TRBJ1-5
V: TRBV28
DNA: TGTGCCAGCAGTTCGGGCCAGTCAAGCAATCAGCCCCAGCATTTT
CDR3: CASSSGQSSNQPQHF

size: -
D: TRBD1
J: TRBJ2-3
V: TRBV5-5
DNA: TGTGCCAGCAACTACAGGGGCGAGATAGATACGCAGTATTTT
CDR3: CASNYRGEIDTQYF

size: many
D: -
J: TRBJ1-1
V: TRBV30
DNA: TGTGCCTGGGGGGGGGCGTACACTGAAGCTTTCTTT
CDR3: CAWGGAYTEAFF

size: few
D: TRBD1
J: TRBJ1-4
V: TRBV10-3
DNA: TGTGCCATCAGAGGGGACAGGGTTGAAAAACTGTTTTTT
CDR3: CAIRGDRVEKLFF

size: few
D: TRBD1
J: TRBJ2-6
V: TRBV12-3/TRBV12-4
DNA: TGTGCCAGCAGTCTAGGACAGGCCTGGGCCAACGTCCTGACTTTC
CDR3: CASSLGQAWANVLTF

size: few
D: TRBD1
J: TRBJ1-4
V: TRBV4-1
DNA: TGCGCCAGCAGCCTCCTACCCGGACAGGGAACAACTAATGAAAAACTGTTTTTT
CDR3: CASSLLPGQGTTNEKLFF

size: many
D: TRBD2
J: TRBJ2-3
V: TRBV12-5
DNA: TGTGCTAGTGGTTTCGTGGCGGGAGAACTTACAGATACGCAGTATTTT
CDR3: CASGFVAGELTDTQYF

size: few
D: -
J: TRBJ2-7
V: TRBV7-2
DNA: TGTGCCAGCAGCCCCGCGGTGGGGTCCCTCGAGCAGTACTTC
CDR3: CASSPAVGSLEQYF

size: -
D: TRBD2
J: TRBJ2-2
V: TRBV9
DNA: TGTGCCAGCAGCGGACCGACTAGCGGAGCGAACACCGGGGAGCTGTTTTTT
CDR3: CASSGPTSGANTGELFF

size: -
D: -
J: TRBJ2-3
V: TRBV7-9
DNA: TGTGCCAGCAGCCTTGCGGGGATCTTCACAGATACGCAGTATTTT
CDR3: CASSLAGIFTDTQYF

size: -
D: -
J: TRBJ2-3
V: TRBV11-2
DNA: TGTGCCAGCAGCGTTTTTCTCAACACAGATACGCAGTATTTT
CDR3: CASSVFLNTDTQYF

size: -
D: -
J: TRBJ2-1
V: TRBV27
DNA: TGTGCCAGCAGTTTGAGTGGGGGCAACTACAATGAGCAGTTCTTC
CDR3: CASSLSGGNYNEQFF

size: -
D: -
J: TRBJ1-2
V: TRBV6-9
DNA: TGTGCCAGCCTTACAAGGAGGCATCCCGGCTATGGCTACACCTTC
CDR3: CASLTRRHPGYGYTF

size: few
D: TRBD2
J: TRBJ2-5
V: TRBV7-9
DNA: TGTGCCAGCAGCCTCGACGGACTAGCGGGAGGGGAGACCCAGTACTTC
CDR3: CASSLDGLAGGETQYF

size: -
D: TRBD1
J: TRBJ2-7
V: TRBV29-1
DNA: TGCAGCGTTGCCCATCCCGGGACAGCAAAATACGAGCAGTACTTC
CDR3: CSVAHPGTAKYEQYF

size: -
D: -
J: TRBJ2-1
V: TRBV6-5
DNA: TGTGCCAGCAGGGTTACGTCGGTTAACAGGGTGACGGATGAGCAGTTCTTC
CDR3: CASRVTSVNRVTDEQFF

size: many
D: -
J: TRBJ2-7
V: TRBV18
DNA: TGTGCCAGCTCTCCAATGACATCCGAGCAGTACTTC
CDR3: CASSPMTSEQYF

size: -
D: TRBD1
J: TRBJ2-5
V: TRBV25-1
DNA: TGTGCCAGCAGTGAGGGACAGACGCTTCAAGAGACCCAGTACTTC
CDR3: CASSEGQTLQETQYF

size: many
D: -
J: TRBJ2-5
V: TRBV3-1
DNA: TGTGCCAGCAGCGAAGGGGACCTCTCCGGAGGCCAAGAGACCCAGTACTTC
CDR3: CASSEGDLSGGQETQYF

size: many
D: -
J: TRBJ2-5
V: TRBV11-2
DNA: TGTGCCAGCAGCTTAGGGTGGGGAGGCCCAGAGACCCAGTACTTC
CDR3: CASSLGWGGPETQYF

size: once
D: TRBD2
J: TRBJ2-1
V: TRBV19
DNA: TGTGCCAGTAGCTCCGGGACTAGCTGGAATGAGCAGTTCTTC
CDR3: CASSSGTSWNEQFF

size: -
D: TRBD2
J: TRBJ2-3
V: TRBV9
DNA: TGTGCCAGCAGCGCCGAGCGGGAGTGGGTCACAGATACGCAGTATTTT
CDR3: CASSAEREWVTDTQYF

size: many
D: -
J: TRBJ2-7
V: TRBV2
DNA: TGTGCCAGCAGCTCAGACGTTGGGGTCTACGAGCAGTACTTC
CDR3: CASSSDVGVYEQYF

size: -
D: TRBD2
J: TRBJ2-7
V: TRBV6-1
DNA: TGTGCCAGCAGTGAAGGTGGCGGGAGGGTCTACGAGCAGTACTTC
CDR3: CASSEGGGRVYEQYF

size: many
D: -
J: TRBJ1-4
V: TRBV5-1
DNA: TGCGCCAGCAGCACGGGCCGAGGGGATGAAAAACTGTTTTTT
CDR3: CASSTGRGDEKLFF

size: many
D: TRBD1
J: TRBJ2-2
V: TRBV28
DNA: TGTGCCAGCAGCCCCGACAGGGCCAACACCGGGGAGCTGTTTTTT
CDR3: CASSPDRANTGELFF

size: -
D: -
J: TRBJ2-3
V: TRBV5-1
DNA: TGCGCCAGCAGCCTGTCCCCTCCACCCACAGATACGCAGTATTTT
CDR3: CASSLSPPPTDTQYF

size: many
D: TRBD1
J: TRBJ2-7
V: TRBV11-2
DNA: TGTGCCAGCAGCTCGTGGGGACAGGGGGCCTACGAGCAGTACTTC
CDR3: CASSSWGQGAYEQYF

size: -
D: TRBD1
J: TRBJ1-6
V: TRBV7-2
DNA: TGTGCCAGCAGCCCTAGACGAGACAGGGGGCTTAATTCACCCCTCCACTTT
CDR3: CASSPRRDRGLNSPLHF